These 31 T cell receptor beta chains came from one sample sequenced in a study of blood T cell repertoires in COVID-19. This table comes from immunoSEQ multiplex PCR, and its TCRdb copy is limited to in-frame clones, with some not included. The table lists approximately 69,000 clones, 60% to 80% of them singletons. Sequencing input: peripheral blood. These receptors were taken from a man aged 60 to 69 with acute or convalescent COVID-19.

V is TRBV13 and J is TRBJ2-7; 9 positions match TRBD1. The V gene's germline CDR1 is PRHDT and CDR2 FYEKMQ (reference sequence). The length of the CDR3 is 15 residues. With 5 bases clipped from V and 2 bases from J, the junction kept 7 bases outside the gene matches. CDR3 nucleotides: TGTGCCAGCAGCCCGCCGGGACAGGGCGCCTACGAGCAGTACTTC. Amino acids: CASSPPGQGAYEQYF.

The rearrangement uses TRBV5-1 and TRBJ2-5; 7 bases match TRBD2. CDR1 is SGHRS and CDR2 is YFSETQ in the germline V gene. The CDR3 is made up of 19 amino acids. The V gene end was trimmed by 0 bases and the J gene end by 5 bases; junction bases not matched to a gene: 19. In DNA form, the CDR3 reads TGCGCCAGCAGCTTGGCCCCAAGTCAGGGAGGGCTCGTGGGGGAGACCCAGTACTTC. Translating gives CASSLAPSQGGLVGETQYF.

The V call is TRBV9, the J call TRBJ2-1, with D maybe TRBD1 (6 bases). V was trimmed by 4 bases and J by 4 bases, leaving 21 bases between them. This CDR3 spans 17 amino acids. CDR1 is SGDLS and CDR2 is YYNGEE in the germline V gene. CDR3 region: CASSRRTGTPLYNEQFF. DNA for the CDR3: TGTGCCAGCAGCAGAAGGACCGGGACACCTCTTTACAATGAGCAGTTCTTC.

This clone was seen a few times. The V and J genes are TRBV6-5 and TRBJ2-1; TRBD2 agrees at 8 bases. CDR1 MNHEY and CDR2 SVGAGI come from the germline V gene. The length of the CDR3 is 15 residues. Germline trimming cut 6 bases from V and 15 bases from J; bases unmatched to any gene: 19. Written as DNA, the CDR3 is TGTGCCAGCAGCACCACCATCGGATCAGCGGGGGAAAGGTTCTTC. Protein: CASSTTIGSAGERFF.

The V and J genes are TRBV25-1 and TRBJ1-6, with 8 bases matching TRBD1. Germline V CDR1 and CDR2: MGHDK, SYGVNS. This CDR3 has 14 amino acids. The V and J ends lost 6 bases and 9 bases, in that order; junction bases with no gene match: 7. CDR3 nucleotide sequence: TGTGCCAGCAGAAGCGACAGGGGTGGTTCACCCCTCCACTTT. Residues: CASRSDRGGSPLHF.

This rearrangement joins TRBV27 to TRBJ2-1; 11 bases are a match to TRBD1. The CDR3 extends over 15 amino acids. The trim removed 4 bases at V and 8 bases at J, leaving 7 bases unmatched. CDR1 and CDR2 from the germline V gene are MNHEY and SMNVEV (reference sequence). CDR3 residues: CASSSWTGGVYEQFF. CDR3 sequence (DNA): TGTGCCAGCAGTTCCTGGACAGGGGGCGTCTATGAGCAGTTCTTC.

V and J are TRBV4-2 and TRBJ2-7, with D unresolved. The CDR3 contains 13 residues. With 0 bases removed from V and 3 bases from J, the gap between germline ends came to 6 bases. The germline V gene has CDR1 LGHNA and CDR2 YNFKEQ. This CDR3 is CASSQESSYEQYF. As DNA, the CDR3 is TGTGCCAGCAGCCAAGAGAGTAGCTACGAGCAGTACTTC.

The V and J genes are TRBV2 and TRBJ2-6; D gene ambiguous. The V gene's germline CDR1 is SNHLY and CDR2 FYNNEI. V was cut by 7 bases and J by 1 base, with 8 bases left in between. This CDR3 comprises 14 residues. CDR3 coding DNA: TGTGCCAGCATGAGCGAGTCTGGGGCCAACGTCCTGACTTTC. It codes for CASMSESGANVLTF.

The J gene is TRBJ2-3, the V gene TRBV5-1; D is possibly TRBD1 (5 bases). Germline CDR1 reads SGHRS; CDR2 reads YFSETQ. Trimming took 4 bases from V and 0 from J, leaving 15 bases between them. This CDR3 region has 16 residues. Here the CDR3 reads CASSPGGAGSTDTQYF. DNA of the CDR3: TGCGCCAGCAGCCCTGGTGGAGCAGGGAGCACAGATACGCAGTATTTT.

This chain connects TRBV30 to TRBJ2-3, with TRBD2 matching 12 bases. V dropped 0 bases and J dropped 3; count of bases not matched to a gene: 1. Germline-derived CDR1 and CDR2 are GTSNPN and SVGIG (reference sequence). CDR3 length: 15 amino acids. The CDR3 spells CAWSVLAGGTDTQYF. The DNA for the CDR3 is TGTGCCTGGAGTGTACTAGCGGGGGGAACAGATACGCAGTATTTT.

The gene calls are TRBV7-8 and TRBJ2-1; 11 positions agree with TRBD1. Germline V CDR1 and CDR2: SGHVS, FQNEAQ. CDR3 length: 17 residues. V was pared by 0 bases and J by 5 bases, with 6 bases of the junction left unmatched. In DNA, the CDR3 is TGTGCCAGCAGCTTAGCAGGGGGGACAGGGGGTAACAATGAGCAGTTCTTC. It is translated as CASSLAGGTGGNNEQFF.

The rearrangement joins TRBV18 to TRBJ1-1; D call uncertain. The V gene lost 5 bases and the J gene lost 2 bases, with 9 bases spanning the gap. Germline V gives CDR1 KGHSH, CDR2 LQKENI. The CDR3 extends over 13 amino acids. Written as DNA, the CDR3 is TGTGCCAGCTCAGATAACTATAACACTGAAGCTTTCTTT. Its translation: CASSDNYNTEAFF.

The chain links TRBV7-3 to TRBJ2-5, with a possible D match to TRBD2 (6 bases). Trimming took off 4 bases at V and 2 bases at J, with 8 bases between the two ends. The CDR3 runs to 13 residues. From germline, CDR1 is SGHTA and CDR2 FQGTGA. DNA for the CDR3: TGTGCCAGCAGCTATAGCGGTCAAGAGACCCAGTACTTC. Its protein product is CASSYSGQETQYF.

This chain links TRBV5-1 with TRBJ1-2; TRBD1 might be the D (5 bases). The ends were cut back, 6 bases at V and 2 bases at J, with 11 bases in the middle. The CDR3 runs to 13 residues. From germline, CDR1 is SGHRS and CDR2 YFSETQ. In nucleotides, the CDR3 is TGCGCCAGCAAGCGGGACTCGAACTATGGCTACACCTTC. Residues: CASKRDSNYGYTF.

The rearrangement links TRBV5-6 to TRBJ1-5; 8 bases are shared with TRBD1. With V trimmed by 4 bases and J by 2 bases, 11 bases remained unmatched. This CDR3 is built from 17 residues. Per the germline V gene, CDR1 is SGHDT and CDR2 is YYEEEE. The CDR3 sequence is CASSRRSRGQGNQPQHF. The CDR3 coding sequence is TGTGCCAGCAGCCGCCGAAGCAGGGGGCAGGGCAATCAGCCCCAGCATTTT.

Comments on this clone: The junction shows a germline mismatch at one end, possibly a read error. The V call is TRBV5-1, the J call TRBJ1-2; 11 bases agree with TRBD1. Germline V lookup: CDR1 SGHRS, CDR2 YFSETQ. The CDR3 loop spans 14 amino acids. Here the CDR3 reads CARSRDRGGYGYTF. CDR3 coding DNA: TGCGCCCGCAGCCGGGACAGGGGGGGCTATGGCTACACCTTC. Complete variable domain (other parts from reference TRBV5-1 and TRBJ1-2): KAGVTQTPRYLIKTRGQQVTLSCSPISGHRSVSWYQQTPGQGLQFLFEYFSETQRNKGNFPGRFSGRQFSNSRSEMNVSTLELGDSALYLCARSRDRGGYGYTFGSGTRLTVV.

Here the CDR3 DNA reads TGTGCCAGCAGCCAGCAGGGATTAGGTTTTTCCGAAAAACTGTTTTTT. Amino acid sequence: CASSQQGLGFSEKLFF. This chain uses TRBV14 with TRBJ1-4; tentative D call: TRBD1 (5 bases). V was clipped by 3 bases and J by 8 bases, with 19 bases between them. CDR3 length: 16 amino acids. Per germline, CDR1 SGHDN and CDR2 FVKESK. The full variable domain, with the rest looked up from reference TRBV14 and TRBJ1-4, is EAGVTQFPSHSVIEKGQTVTLRCDPISGHDNLYWYRRVMGKEIKFLLHFVKESKQDESGMPNNRFLAERTGGTYSTLKVQPAELEDSGVYFCASSQQGLGFSEKLFFGSGTQLSVL.

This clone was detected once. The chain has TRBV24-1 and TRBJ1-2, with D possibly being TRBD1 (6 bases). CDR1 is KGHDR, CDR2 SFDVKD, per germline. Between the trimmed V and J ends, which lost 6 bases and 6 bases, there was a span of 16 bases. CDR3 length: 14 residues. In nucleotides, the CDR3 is TGTGCCACCAGTCCCAGCGACAGGACCGATGGCTACACCTTC. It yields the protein CATSPSDRTDGYTF.

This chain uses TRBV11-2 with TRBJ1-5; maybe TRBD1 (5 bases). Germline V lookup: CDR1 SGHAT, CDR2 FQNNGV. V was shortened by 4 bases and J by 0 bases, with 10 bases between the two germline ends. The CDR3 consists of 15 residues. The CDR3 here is CASSSGLISNQPQHF. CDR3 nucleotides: TGTGCCAGCAGCTCGGGACTTATTAGCAATCAGCCCCAGCATTTT. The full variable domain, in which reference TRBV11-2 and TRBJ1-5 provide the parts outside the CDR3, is EAGVAQSPRYKIIEKRQSVAFWCNPISGHATLYWYQQILGQGPKLLIQFQNNGVVDDSQLPKDRFSAERLKGVDSTLKIQPAKLEDSAVYLCASSSGLISNQPQHFGDGTRLSIL.

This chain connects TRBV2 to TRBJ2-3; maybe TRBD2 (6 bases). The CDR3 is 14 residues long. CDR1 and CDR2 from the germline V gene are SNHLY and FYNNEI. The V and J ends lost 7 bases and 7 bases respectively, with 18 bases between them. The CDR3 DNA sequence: TGTGCCAGCAACGGCGGGGCGGTGGGAAATACGCAGTATTTT. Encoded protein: CASNGGAVGNTQYF.

In DNA form, the CDR3 reads TGTGCCAGCAGTTCCCGTACTGGTGGCTACACCTTC. It codes for CASSSRTGGYTF. The chain recombines TRBV27 with TRBJ1-2, with D unclear. The germline V gene encodes CDR1 MNHEY and CDR2 SMNVEV (reference sequence). This CDR3 is built from 12 residues. The V and J ends lost 4 bases and 7 bases respectively, with 10 bases between them.

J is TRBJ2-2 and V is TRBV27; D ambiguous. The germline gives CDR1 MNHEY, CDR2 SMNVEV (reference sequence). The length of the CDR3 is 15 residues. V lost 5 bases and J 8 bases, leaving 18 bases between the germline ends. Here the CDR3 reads CASSASGGLLGELFF. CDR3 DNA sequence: TGTGCCAGCAGTGCCTCTGGTGGGCTCTTAGGGGAGCTGTTTTTT.

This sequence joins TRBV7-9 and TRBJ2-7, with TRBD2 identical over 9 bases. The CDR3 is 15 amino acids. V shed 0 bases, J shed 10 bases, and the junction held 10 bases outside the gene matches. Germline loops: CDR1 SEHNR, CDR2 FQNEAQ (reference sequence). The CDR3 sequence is CASSLAGSGGSGQYF. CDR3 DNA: TGTGCCAGCAGCTTAGCGGGTAGCGGGGGTTCCGGACAGTACTTC.

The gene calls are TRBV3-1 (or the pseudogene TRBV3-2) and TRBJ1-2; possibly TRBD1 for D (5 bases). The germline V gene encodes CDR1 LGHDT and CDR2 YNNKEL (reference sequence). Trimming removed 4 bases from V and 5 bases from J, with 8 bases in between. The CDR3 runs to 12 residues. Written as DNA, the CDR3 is TGTGCCAGCAGCCCGGGGGAGTATGGCTACACCTTC. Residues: CASSPGEYGYTF.

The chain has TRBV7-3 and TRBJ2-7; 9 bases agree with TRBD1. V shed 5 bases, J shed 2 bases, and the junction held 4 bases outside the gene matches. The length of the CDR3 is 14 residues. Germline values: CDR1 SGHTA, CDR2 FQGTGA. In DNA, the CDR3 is TGTGCCAGCAGCGTTGACAGGGGGGCCTACGAGCAGTACTTC. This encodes CASSVDRGAYEQYF. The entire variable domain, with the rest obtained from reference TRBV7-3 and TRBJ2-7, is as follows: GAGVSQTPSNKVTEKGKYVELRCDPISGHTALYWYRQSLGQGPEFLIYFQGTGAADDSGLPNDRFFAVRPEGSVSTLKIQRTERGDSAVYLCASSVDRGAYEQYFGPGTRLTVT.

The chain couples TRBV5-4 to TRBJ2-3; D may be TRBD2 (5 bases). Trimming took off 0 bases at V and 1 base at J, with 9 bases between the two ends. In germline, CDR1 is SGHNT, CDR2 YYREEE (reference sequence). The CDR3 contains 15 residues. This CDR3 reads CASSLGARGTDTQYF. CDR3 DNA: TGTGCCAGCAGCTTGGGGGCGAGGGGCACAGATACGCAGTATTTT. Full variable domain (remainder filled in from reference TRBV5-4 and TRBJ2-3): ETGVTQSPTHLIKTRGQQVTLRCSSQSGHNTVSWYQQALGQGPQFIFQYYREEENGRGNFPPRFSGLQFPNYSSELNVNALELDDSALYLCASSLGARGTDTQYFGPGTRLTVL.

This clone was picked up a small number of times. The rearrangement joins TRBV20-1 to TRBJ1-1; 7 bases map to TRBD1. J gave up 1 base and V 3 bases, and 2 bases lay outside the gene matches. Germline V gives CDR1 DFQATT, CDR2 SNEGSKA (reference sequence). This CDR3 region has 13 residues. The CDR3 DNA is TGCAGTGCTAGTCGGACAGGGAACACTGAAGCTTTCTTT. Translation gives CSASRTGNTEAFF.

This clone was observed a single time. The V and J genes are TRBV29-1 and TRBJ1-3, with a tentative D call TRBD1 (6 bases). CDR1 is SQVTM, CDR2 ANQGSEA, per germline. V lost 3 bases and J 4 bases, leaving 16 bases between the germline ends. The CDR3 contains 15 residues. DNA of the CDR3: TGCAGCGTTGACCCACAGGGATCGGGGGGAAACACCATATATTTT. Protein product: CSVDPQGSGGNTIYF.

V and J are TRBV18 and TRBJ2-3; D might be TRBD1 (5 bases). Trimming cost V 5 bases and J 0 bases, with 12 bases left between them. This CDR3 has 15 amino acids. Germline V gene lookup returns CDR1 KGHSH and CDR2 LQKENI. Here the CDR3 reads CASSSRQSSTDTQYF. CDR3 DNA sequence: TGTGCCAGCTCATCACGACAGTCTAGCACAGATACGCAGTATTTT.

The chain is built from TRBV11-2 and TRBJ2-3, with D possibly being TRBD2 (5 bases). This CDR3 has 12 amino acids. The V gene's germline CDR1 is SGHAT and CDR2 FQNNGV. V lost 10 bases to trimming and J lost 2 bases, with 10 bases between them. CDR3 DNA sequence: TGTGCCACGCGGGCAAACACAGATACGCAGTATTTT. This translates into CATRANTDTQYF.

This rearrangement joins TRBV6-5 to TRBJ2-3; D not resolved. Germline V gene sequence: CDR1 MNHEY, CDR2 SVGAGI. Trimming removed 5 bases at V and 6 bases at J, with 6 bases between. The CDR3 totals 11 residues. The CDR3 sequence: CASSPGDTQYF. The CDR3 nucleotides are TGTGCCAGCAGTCCCGGGGATACGCAGTATTTT.